Reported below is one T cell receptor beta chain. The CDR3 runs to 15 residues. Germline trimming cut 4 bases from V and 3 bases from J; bases unmatched to any gene: 9. Germline V CDR1 and CDR2: SGHRS, YFSETQ. Sequencing used immunoSEQ multiplex PCR; TCRdb keeps in-frame clones, though not all of them. The data contain 370,000 or so clones, 81% of them seen just once; the ten biggest clones take up around 1.1%. This sample was taken from a study of blood T cell repertoires in COVID-19. Study in general: Researchers got acute and convalescent COVID-19 samples from the United States, Italy and Spain.

The V and J genes are TRBV5-1 and TRBJ1-1, with 7 nucleotides matching TRBD1. The sequencing input was peripheral blood. This receptor was identified in a human donor with acute or convalescent COVID-19. The donor label of this sample is uncertain. This CDR3 reads CASSIRQGLDTEAFF. Here the CDR3 DNA reads TGCGCCAGCAGCATACGACAGGGTTTAGACACTGAAGCTTTCTTT.